This TCR beta chain was retrieved from a study of blood T cell repertoires in COVID-19. Study-wide background: Samples representing acute and convalescent COVID-19 were sourced from the United States, Italy and Spain. T cells, B-cell-depleted T cells, or PBMCs provided the cDNA or gDNA that served as material.

Germline CDR1 and CDR2: SNHLY and FYNNEI. The CDR3 loop spans 12 amino acids. V gave up 7 bases and J gave up 1 base, with 7 bases separating them. Study processing details: By means of reference gene primer amplification, nucleated cell counts were estimated. The assay was immunoSEQ multiplex PCR, and TCRdb's table has in-frame clones only and misses some. V, J and clone size were drawn from that table, and D and trimming were deduced from the DNA. The repertoire has over 200,000 clones, approximately 90% of them found once; the top ten carry 9.5% to 15%. This clone was detected once. The source material was peripheral blood. This TCR was recovered from a woman aged 18-29 years who had recovered from COVID-19. The V call is TRBV2, the J call TRBJ1-2; D gene uncertain. CDR3 region: CASTGFNYGYTF. CDR3 bases: TGTGCCAGCACGGGGTTTAACTATGGCTACACCTTC.